The 30 T cell receptor beta chains in this list originate from one sample, sequenced in a study of human versus mouse CDR3 diversity and MHC coevolution (dated by TCRdb to 2016 to 2017). Libraries were made using the immunoSEQ multiplex PCR assay. Sourced from immuneACCESS, this table was stored by TCRdb with only in-frame sequences that have V and J called. A share of the clones is absent; for the studies checked, an unresolved V gene accounts for under half, and the remainder has no known explanation. For this sample the table gives about 60,000 clones, of which 85% to 95% were detected only once. The ten largest clones take up approximately 17% of the sample. The sequenced sample was naive CD4+ T cells from blood. Per the publication, the cell subset or site label means: CD45RO-negative CD62L-positive naive CD4 T cells. The receptor set was obtained from a person in their sixties or seventies in good health.

This chain uses TRBV19 with TRBJ1-2, with a possible D match to TRBD1 (6 bases). The CDR3 covers 14 residues. CDR1 LNHDA and CDR2 SQIVND come from the germline V gene (reference sequence). V was clipped by 4 bases and J by 5 bases, with 14 bases between them. CDR3 in amino acids: CASSNTGTSYGYTF. CDR3 coding DNA: TGTGCCAGTAGTAACACCGGGACATCATATGGCTACACCTTC.

The count of this clone is one. This chain joins TRBV5-6 and TRBJ2-5; 7 nucleotides agree with TRBD1. Germline CDR1 and CDR2: SGHDT and YYEEEE. The CDR3 contains 13 residues. J gave up 4 bases and V 4 bases, and 4 bases lay outside the gene matches. The CDR3 here is CASSHDRVETQYF. Written as DNA, the CDR3 is TGTGCCAGCAGCCATGACAGGGTAGAGACCCAGTACTTC. Using reference TRBV5-6 and TRBJ2-5 for the parts outside the CDR3, the full variable domain is DAGVTQSPTHLIKTRGQQVTLRCSPKSGHDTVSWYQQALGQGPQFIFQYYEEEERQRGNFPDRFSGHQFPNYSSELNVNALLLGDSALYLCASSHDRVETQYFGPGTRLLVL.

V gene TRBV9 combines with J gene TRBJ2-3; 13 bases are a match to TRBD2. V gave up 3 bases and J gave up 0 bases; unmatched junction bases: 1. Germline CDR1 and CDR2: SGDLS and YYNGEE. The CDR3 contains 16 residues. CDR3 sequence reads: CASSAGLAGSTDTQYF. CDR3 nucleotides: TGTGCCAGCAGCGCGGGACTAGCGGGGAGCACAGATACGCAGTATTTT.

The V call is TRBV5-1, the J call TRBJ1-1; a weak D match, TRBD1 (5 bases). Per the germline V gene, CDR1 is SGHRS and CDR2 is YFSETQ. The V gene lost 4 bases and the J gene lost 1 base, with 14 bases spanning the gap. The CDR3 length is 15 residues. The DNA of the CDR3 is TGCGCCAGCAGCCCGGTGGCAGGGCCGAACACTGAAGCTTTCTTT. This gives the protein CASSPVAGPNTEAFF.

This clone was seen just once. The chain joins TRBV6-5 to TRBJ1-1; TRBD1 agrees at 9 bases. With 2 bases clipped from V and 4 bases from J, the junction kept 5 bases outside the gene matches. The CDR3 totals 15 residues. The V gene's germline CDR1 is MNHEY and CDR2 SVGAGI. This chain's CDR3 is CASSYIGQGPTEAFF. CDR3 bases: TGTGCCAGCAGTTACATAGGACAGGGGCCCACTGAAGCTTTCTTT.

A remark on this clone: Its ends do not fully match the called genes, so a read error is possible. Additional DNA sequences in this sample encode the identical CDR3. CDR3 sequence reads: CASSEVVGGAGNSPLHF. The DNA of the CDR3 is TGTGCCAGCAGTGAAGTGGTAGGGGGGGCAGGGAATTCCCCCCTCCACTTT. This chain links TRBV6-1 with TRBJ1-6, with D perhaps matching TRBD1 (6 bases). CDR1 is MNHNS, CDR2 SASEGT, per germline. The CDR3 sequence is 17 residues long.

V is TRBV5-1 and J is TRBJ2-5; D might be TRBD2 (5 bases). Germline CDR1 and CDR2: SGHRS and YFSETQ. With 3 bases removed from V and 2 bases from J, the gap between germline ends came to 8 bases. The CDR3 totals 13 residues. The CDR3 nucleotides are TGCGCCAGCAGCTACCCGGGGCAAGAGACCCAGTACTTC. Translation: CASSYPGQETQYF.

V gene TRBV14 combines with J gene TRBJ2-7; 8 bases line up with TRBD2. In germline, CDR1 is SGHDN, CDR2 FVKESK. Trimming removed 4 bases from V and 0 bases from J; junction bases left unmatched: 2. The CDR3 spans 14 residues. The CDR3 loop is CASSPRGGSYEQYF. Here the CDR3 DNA reads TGTGCCAGCAGCCCTCGGGGGGGCTCCTACGAGCAGTACTTC.

The CDR3 nucleotides read TGTGCCAGCAGCCCGGCGGGGCGGCAAAGCACAGATACGCAGTATTTT. It is translated as CASSPAGRQSTDTQYF. This chain uses TRBV12-1 with TRBJ2-3; the D call of TRBD2 is as the table states it, not checked on the DNA. TRBV12-1 has pseudogene status. The CDR3 is 16 amino acids.

The chain links TRBV6-5 to TRBJ2-3; D perhaps matches TRBD2 (6 bases). The V gene's germline CDR1 is MNHEY and CDR2 SVGAGI. There are 14 residues in the CDR3. Trimming pared 11 bases from V and 1 base from J, leaving 16 bases between. The CDR3 DNA reads as TGTGCCTCGGGACTCGCAATACGCACAGATACGCAGTATTTT. Translated: CASGLAIRTDTQYF.

The chain is built from TRBV11-1 and TRBJ2-1, with 10 bases aligning to TRBD2. J lost 6 bases, V lost 7 bases, and 9 bases had no gene match. Germline V CDR1 and CDR2: SGHAT, FQDESV (reference sequence). CDR3 size: 15 residues. The CDR3 sequence: CASNSGTSVGNEQFF. CDR3 nucleotide sequence: TGTGCCAGCAACTCCGGGACTAGCGTAGGCAATGAGCAGTTCTTC.

V is TRBV7-3 and J is TRBJ2-1; TRBD2 aligns across 10 bases. Germline CDR1 SGHTA, CDR2 FQGTGA. This CDR3 contains 15 residues. Germline trimming cut 1 base from V and 8 bases from J; bases unmatched to any gene: 5. CDR3 sequence reads: CASSLRGLASDEQFF. CDR3 DNA sequence: TGTGCCAGCAGCTTAAGGGGACTAGCGTCGGATGAGCAGTTCTTC.

In DNA form, the CDR3 reads TGTGCCAGCAGCTTACGGGTCCCTGGGGCCAACGTCCTGACTTTC. As protein: CASSLRVPGANVLTF. The chain carries TRBV5-6 and TRBJ2-6; unclear D gene. CDR1 SGHDT and CDR2 YYEEEE come from the germline V gene. The CDR3 is made up of 15 amino acids. With 2 bases removed from V and 2 bases from J, the gap between germline ends came to 8 bases.

The V call is TRBV5-1, the J call TRBJ2-7; TRBD1 matches at 7 bases. This CDR3 has 15 amino acids. The V gene's germline CDR1 is SGHRS and CDR2 YFSETQ. V was clipped by 0 bases and J by 2 bases; unmatched bases: 5. CDR3 region: CASSLGTGQAYEQYF. CDR3 DNA: TGCGCCAGCAGCTTGGGAACCGGACAGGCCTACGAGCAGTACTTC.

CDR3: CASSGFGAQGEKLFF. The DNA for the CDR3 is TGTGCCAGCAGTGGGTTTGGAGCCCAGGGAGAAAAACTGTTTTTT. This chain links TRBV2 with TRBJ1-4; a possible D gene is TRBD1 (5 bases). The V and J ends lost 4 bases and 8 bases respectively, with 17 bases between them. The CDR3 is 15 residues long. Germline CDR1 reads SNHLY; CDR2 reads FYNNEI.

The chain is built from TRBV5-1 and TRBJ2-4; maybe TRBD1 (5 bases). The ends were cut back, 7 bases at V and 0 bases at J, with 17 bases in the middle. Per germline, CDR1 SGHRS and CDR2 YFSETQ. The CDR3 loop spans 16 amino acids. This CDR3 is CASSAFLGLAKNIQYF. The CDR3 DNA is TGCGCCAGCTCGGCCTTCTTGGGGCTAGCCAAAAACATTCAGTACTTC.

The chain combines TRBV6-1 with TRBJ2-7; TRBD1 agrees at 7 bases. Germline lookup yields CDR1 MNHNS and CDR2 SASEGT. With V trimmed by 5 bases and J by 7 bases, 8 bases remained unmatched. The CDR3 sequence is 13 residues long. The CDR3 DNA follows: TGTGCCAGCAGTCTAAGACAGGGTGGAGAGCAGTACTTC. This codes for CASSLRQGGEQYF.

This clone was detected only once. The sample has other DNA sequences that encode this CDR3 too. The genes are TRBV7-6 and TRBJ2-6; 7 bases map to TRBD2. Unmatched junction bases numbered 9, after V lost 4 bases and J lost 0 bases. CDR3 length: 18 residues. Germline lookup yields CDR1 SGHVS and CDR2 FNYEAQ. CDR3 protein: CASSSWTSGTSGANVLTF. In DNA, the CDR3 is TGTGCCAGCAGCTCCTGGACTAGTGGCACCTCTGGGGCCAACGTCCTGACTTTC.

The chain links TRBV7-8 to TRBJ2-5, with D perhaps TRBD2 (5 bases). The CDR3 has 15 amino acids. Trimming took off 7 bases at V and 2 bases at J, with 17 bases between the two ends. Looked up from germline, CDR1 is SGHVS and CDR2 is FQNEAQ. The CDR3 bases are TGTGCCAGCACCCTACCGACTATCATACAAGAGACCCAGTACTTC. Translation: CASTLPTIIQETQYF.

The J gene is TRBJ2-1, the V gene TRBV7-3; TRBD2 matches at 7 bases. The CDR3 runs 16 residues. V was pared by 5 bases and J by 2 bases, with 9 bases of the junction left unmatched. Germline CDR1 reads SGHTA; CDR2 reads FQGTGA. The chain's CDR3 is CASSRDAGAPYNEQFF. The CDR3, as DNA: TGTGCCAGCAGCCGAGATGCGGGAGCCCCCTACAATGAGCAGTTCTTC.

The chain carries TRBV5-1 and TRBJ2-1; 8 nucleotides agree with TRBD2. Germline V gene lookup returns CDR1 SGHRS and CDR2 YFSETQ. The CDR3 runs to 15 residues. The V segment lost 4 bases and the J segment 12 bases; nucleotides outside the gene matches: 15. CDR3: CASSPTSVFGIGQFF. Written as DNA, the CDR3 is TGCGCCAGCAGCCCGACTAGCGTATTCGGGATAGGGCAGTTCTTC.

This clone was seen only once. The chain employs TRBV7-2 and TRBJ2-7; D unclear. Trimming stripped 0 bases from V and 1 base from J, with 7 bases between. This CDR3 comprises 14 residues. Germline V gene sequence: CDR1 SGHTA, CDR2 FQGNSA. Here the CDR3 DNA reads TGTGCCAGCAGCTTAGCGCACATGTCCTACGAGCAGTACTTC. Protein: CASSLAHMSYEQYF.

Note on this clone: Compared with germline, one end of the junction differs, possibly owing to a read error. This chain connects TRBV5-1 to TRBJ2-5; maybe TRBD2 (5 bases). CDR1 is SGHRS and CDR2 is YFSETQ in the germline V gene. The CDR3 sequence is 15 residues long. Here the CDR3 reads CASSWNTRSKEPQYF. The DNA for the CDR3 is TGCGCCAGCAGCTGGAACACTAGATCCAAAGAGCCCCAGTACTTC.

J is TRBJ1-1 and V is TRBV7-3; D perhaps matches TRBD1 (6 bases). V was clipped by 5 bases and J by 1 base, with 8 bases between them. Germline CDR1 SGHTA, CDR2 FQGTGA. This CDR3 comprises 13 residues. In DNA, the CDR3 is TGTGCCAGCAGCCAACAGGGGAACACTGAAGCTTTCTTT. Amino acid sequence: CASSQQGNTEAFF.

This sequence joins TRBV6-1 and TRBJ1-2; 9 bases are shared with TRBD1. Trimming cost V 6 bases and J 1 base; bases outside gene matches: 6. This CDR3 region has 15 residues. The germline CDR1 and CDR2 sequences are MNHNS and SASEGT. CDR3 sequence reads: CASRPGTGINYGYTF. The CDR3, as DNA: TGTGCCAGCAGGCCCGGGACAGGGATTAACTATGGCTACACCTTC.

V usage is TRBV4-1 and J usage is TRBJ1-2, with 9 bases lining up with TRBD1. The ends lost 4 bases at V and 3 bases at J; junction bases unmatched: 9. The CDR3 sequence is 16 residues long. The germline V gene has CDR1 MGHRA and CDR2 YSYEKL. The CDR3: CASSRLTGGLDYGYTF. CDR3 bases: TGCGCCAGCAGCCGCCTAACAGGGGGCCTGGACTATGGCTACACCTTC.

The V call is TRBV29-1, the J call TRBJ1-1; 10 bases line up with TRBD1. Trimming removed 4 bases from V and 7 bases from J; junction bases left unmatched: 9. CDR3 size: 14 residues. CDR1 SQVTM and CDR2 ANQGSEA come from the germline V gene. The CDR3 loop is CSVVRDRGEGEAFF. CDR3 coding DNA: TGCAGCGTTGTACGGGACAGGGGAGAGGGTGAAGCTTTCTTT.

The chain joins TRBV5-3 to TRBJ2-1; the D gene is possibly TRBD1 (6 bases). TRBV5-3 is reported as an ORF; its role is uncertain. This CDR3 contains 15 residues. V dropped 2 bases and J dropped 5 bases, with 14 bases sitting between them. This chain's CDR3 is CARSFCGHRDNEQFF. CDR3 coding DNA: TGTGCCAGAAGCTTTTGCGGTCACAGGGACAATGAGCAGTTCTTC.

V is TRBV5-1 and J is TRBJ2-2; 9 bases agree with TRBD1. J lost 7 bases, V lost 4 bases, and 8 bases had no gene match. From germline, CDR1 is SGHRS and CDR2 YFSETQ. There are 15 residues in the CDR3. CDR3 amino acids: CASSLPGQGVGELFF. The DNA of the CDR3 is TGCGCCAGCAGCCTCCCGGGACAGGGTGTCGGGGAGCTGTTTTTT.

The rearrangement joins TRBV11-2 to TRBJ1-5, with unresolved D. V was shortened by 0 bases and J by 2 bases, with 11 bases between the two germline ends. Looked up from germline, CDR1 is SGHAT and CDR2 is FQNNGV. This CDR3 is 16 amino acids long. CDR3: CASSLDYGKGNQPQHF. CDR3 bases: TGTGCCAGCAGCTTAGATTACGGGAAGGGCAATCAGCCCCAGCATTTT.